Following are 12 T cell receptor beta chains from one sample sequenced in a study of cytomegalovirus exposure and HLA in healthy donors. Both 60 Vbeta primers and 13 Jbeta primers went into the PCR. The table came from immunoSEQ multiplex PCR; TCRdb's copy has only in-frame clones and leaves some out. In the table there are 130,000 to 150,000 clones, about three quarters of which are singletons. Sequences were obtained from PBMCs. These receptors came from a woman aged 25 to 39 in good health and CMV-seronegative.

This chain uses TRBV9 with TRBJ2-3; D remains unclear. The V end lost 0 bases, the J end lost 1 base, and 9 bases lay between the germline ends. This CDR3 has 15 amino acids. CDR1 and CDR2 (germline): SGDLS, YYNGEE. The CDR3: CASSVESLGTDTQYF. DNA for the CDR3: TGTGCCAGCAGCGTAGAGTCCCTAGGCACAGATACGCAGTATTTT.

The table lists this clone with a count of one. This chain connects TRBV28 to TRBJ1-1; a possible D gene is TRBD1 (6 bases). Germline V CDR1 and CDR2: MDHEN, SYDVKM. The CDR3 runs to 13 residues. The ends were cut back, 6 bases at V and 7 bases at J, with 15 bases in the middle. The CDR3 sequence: CASSGEGGFEAFF. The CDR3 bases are TGTGCCAGCAGCGGGGAGGGGGGCTTTGAAGCTTTCTTT.

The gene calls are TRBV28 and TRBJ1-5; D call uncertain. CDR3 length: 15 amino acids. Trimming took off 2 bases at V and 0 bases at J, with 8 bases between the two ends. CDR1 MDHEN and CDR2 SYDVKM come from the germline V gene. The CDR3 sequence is CASSLSVLSNQPQHF. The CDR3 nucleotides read TGTGCCAGCAGTTTAAGCGTCCTTAGCAATCAGCCCCAGCATTTT.

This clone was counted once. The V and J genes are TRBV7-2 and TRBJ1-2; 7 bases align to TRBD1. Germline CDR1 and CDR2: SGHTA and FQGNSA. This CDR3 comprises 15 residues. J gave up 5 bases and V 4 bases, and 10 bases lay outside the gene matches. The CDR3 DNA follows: TGTGCCAGCAGCTCCCGGGACAGCCTTACTTATGGCTACACCTTC. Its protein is CASSSRDSLTYGYTF.

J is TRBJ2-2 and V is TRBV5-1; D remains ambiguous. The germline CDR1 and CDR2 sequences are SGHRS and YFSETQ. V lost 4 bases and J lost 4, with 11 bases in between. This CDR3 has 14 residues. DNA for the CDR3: TGCGCCAGCAGCCCGCCGACAACCACCGGGGAGCTGTTTTTT. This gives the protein CASSPPTTTGELFF.

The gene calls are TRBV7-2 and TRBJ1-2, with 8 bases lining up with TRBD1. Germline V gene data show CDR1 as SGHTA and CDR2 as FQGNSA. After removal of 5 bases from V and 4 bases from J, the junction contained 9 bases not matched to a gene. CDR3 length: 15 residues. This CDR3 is CASSTNRGGIYGYTF. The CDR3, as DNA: TGTGCCAGCAGCACTAACAGGGGGGGGATCTATGGCTACACCTTC.

In DNA form, the CDR3 reads TGCGCCAGCAGCTCACTAGCGGGGGAGCAGTTCTTC. This translates into CASSSLAGEQFF. The chain carries TRBV5-1 and TRBJ2-1; 10 positions match TRBD2. The junction had 1 base not matched to a gene; V was cut back by 3 bases and J by 10 bases. Germline CDR1 and CDR2: SGHRS and YFSETQ. The CDR3 length is 12 residues.

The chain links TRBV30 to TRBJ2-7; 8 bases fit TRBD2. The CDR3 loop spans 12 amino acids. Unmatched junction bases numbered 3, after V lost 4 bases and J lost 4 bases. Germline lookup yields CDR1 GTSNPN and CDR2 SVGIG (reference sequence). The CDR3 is CAWKPGGYEQYF. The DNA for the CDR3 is TGTGCCTGGAAACCGGGGGGGTACGAGCAGTACTTC.

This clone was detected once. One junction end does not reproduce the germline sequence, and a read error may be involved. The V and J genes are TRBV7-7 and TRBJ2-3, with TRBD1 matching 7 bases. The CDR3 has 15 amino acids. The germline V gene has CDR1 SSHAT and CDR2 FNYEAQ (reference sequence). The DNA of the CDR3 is TGTGCTAGCAGCATGGGACAGCTTAGCACAGATACGCAGTATTTT. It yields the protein CASSMGQLSTDTQYF.

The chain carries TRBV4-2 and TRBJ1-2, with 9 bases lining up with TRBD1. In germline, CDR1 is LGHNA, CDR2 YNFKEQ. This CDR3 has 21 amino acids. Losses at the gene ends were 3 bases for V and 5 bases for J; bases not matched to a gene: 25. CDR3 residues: CASSQDFSNIVGTGYGYGYTF. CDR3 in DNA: TGTGCCAGCAGCCAGGATTTTAGTAACATTGTGGGGACAGGGTATGGGTATGGCTACACCTTC.

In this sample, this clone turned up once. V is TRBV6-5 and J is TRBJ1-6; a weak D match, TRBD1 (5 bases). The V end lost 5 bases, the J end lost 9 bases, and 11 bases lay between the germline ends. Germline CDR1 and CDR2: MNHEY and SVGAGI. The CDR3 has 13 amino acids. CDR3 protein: CASSVGGSSPLHF. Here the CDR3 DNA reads TGTGCCAGCAGTGTGGGGGGGTCTTCACCCCTCCACTTT.

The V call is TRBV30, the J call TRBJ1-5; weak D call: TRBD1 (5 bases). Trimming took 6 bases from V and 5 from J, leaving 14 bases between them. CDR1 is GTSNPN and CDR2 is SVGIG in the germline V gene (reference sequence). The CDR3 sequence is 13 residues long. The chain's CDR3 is CACSWGRDQPQHF. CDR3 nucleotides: TGTGCCTGCTCTTGGGGGAGGGATCAGCCCCAGCATTTT.